This T cell receptor beta chain was captured in a study of graft-versus-host responses after intestinal transplantation. In the study overall: Transplant recipients had multivisceral, liver-intestinal, or isolated intestinal grafts. The recipients all started with anti-thymocyte globulin induction and then took tacrolimus and steroids for 3 to 4 years. Study observations and caveats: Maximum circulating GvH clone levels tracked with early post-transplant HvG decreases.

Clones were read by immunoSEQ multiplex PCR, and TCRdb kept only the in-frame ones, dropping some. Of under 45,000 clones in the sample, 94% are singletons; the top ten hold about 0.23%. CDR1 and CDR2 from the germline V gene are SGHTA and FQGNSA. Trimming at V came to 2 bases and at J to 3 bases, leaving 6 bases not matched to a gene. The CDR3 spans 15 residues. About this clone: Its specificity is not known.

The chain employs TRBV7-2 and TRBJ2-7; TRBD1 matches 8 bases. Specimen: unstimulated CD4+ T cells sorted from spleen or lymph node cells, collected before transplant. This clonotype was obtained from a human donor who was the organ donor for an intestinal transplant. CDR3 nucleotides: TGTGCCAGCAGCTTACGGGGGACAGGTTACTACGAGCAGTACTTC. Its protein is CASSLRGTGYYEQYF.